Here is one T cell receptor beta chain with its context. In the authors' methods: Reference gene primers were amplified, and this amplification served to estimate nucleated cell counts. Method: immunoSEQ multiplex PCR; TCRdb's copy keeps in-frame clones and lacks some. The DNA gave D and trimming, while V, J and clone size come from that table. This table has roughly 140,000 clones, 85% to 90% appearing once. This sample is drawn from a study of blood T cell repertoires in COVID-19. Turning to the study itself: Donors in the United States, Italy and Spain gave samples during acute or convalescent COVID-19. PBMCs, B-cell-depleted T cells, or T cells provided the cDNA or gDNA that made up the material.

Germline V CDR1 and CDR2: SGDLS, YYNGEE. This CDR3 region has 16 residues. Trimming removed 0 bases at V and 3 bases at J, with 13 bases between. The rearrangement joins TRBV9 to TRBJ1-3; maybe TRBD1 (6 bases). The TCR comes from a woman of 80 years or more with acute or convalescent COVID-19. Sequenced input: peripheral blood. CDR3 in DNA: TGTGCCAGCAGCGTAGAAGACAGGAGGATTGGAAACACCATATATTTT. Its protein is CASSVEDRRIGNTIYF.